Below are 29 T cell receptor beta chains sequenced from a single sample in a study of shared clonotypes between healthy human individuals. The protocol was immunoSEQ multiplex PCR, while the TCRdb copy is restricted to in-frame clones and leaves out a portion. Counted here are roughly 2.5 million clones, 90% to 95% occurring once; the ten biggest clones make up over 0.12%. The sequencing input was naive CD4+ T cells sorted from blood. The subset: CD45RA+ positively selected. All receptors come from a man younger than 30 in good health.

Comment on this clone: Other DNA sequences from this sample encode an identical CDR3 as well. This chain uses TRBV5-1 with TRBJ2-5; D is tentatively TRBD1 or TRBD2 (5 bases each). Germline V gene lookup returns CDR1 SGHRS and CDR2 YFSETQ. V was clipped by 0 bases and J by 5 bases, with 11 bases between them. This CDR3 is 14 amino acids long. The CDR3, as DNA: TGCGCCAGCAGCTTGGGGGGACGTGGGGAGACCCAGTACTTC. It encodes CASSLGGRGETQYF.

The chain has TRBV28 and TRBJ1-2; TRBD1 might be the D (6 bases). The V end was cut by 6 bases, the J end by 0 bases, with 17 bases between. The CDR3 runs 16 residues. The germline CDR1 and CDR2 sequences are MDHEN and SYDVKM. Here the CDR3 reads CASSPRGGAPNYGYTF. Here the CDR3 DNA reads TGTGCCAGCAGCCCACGTGGGGGGGCACCTAACTATGGCTACACCTTC.

As DNA, the CDR3 is TGCGCCAGCAACCTCGCCGGGGAGTATGGCTACACCTTC. This translates into CASNLAGEYGYTF. V is TRBV5-1 and J is TRBJ1-2; no firm D call. This CDR3 is built from 13 residues. From germline, CDR1 is SGHRS and CDR2 YFSETQ. V lost 6 bases, J lost 5 bases, and 14 bases lay in between.

This clone has just a few counts. Other DNA sequences within the sample encode an identical CDR3. This chain uses TRBV9 with TRBJ1-3; D not resolved. Germline CDR1 and CDR2: SGDLS and YYNGEE. This CDR3 has 12 amino acids. The ends were cut back, 0 bases at V and 3 bases at J, with 1 base in the middle. The CDR3 protein is CASSVDGNTIYF. The DNA for the CDR3 is TGTGCCAGCAGCGTAGATGGAAACACCATATATTTT.

Regarding this clone: Other nucleotide sequences from this sample produce the same CDR3. V is TRBV5-1 and J is TRBJ1-3; D is possibly TRBD1 (5 bases). Germline V lookup: CDR1 SGHRS, CDR2 YFSETQ. The length of the CDR3 is 15 residues. V was pared by 0 bases and J by 7 bases, with 14 bases between. CDR3 DNA sequence: TGCGCCAGCAGCTTGGCGGCAGGGCCCGGGAACACCATATATTTT. Translation gives CASSLAAGPGNTIYF.

This rearrangement joins TRBV28 to TRBJ1-2; tentatively, D is TRBD1 (5 bases). This CDR3 has 13 amino acids. V shed 8 bases and J shed 5 bases, with 15 bases lying between them. Germline CDR1 and CDR2: MDHEN and SYDVKM. Here the CDR3 DNA reads TGTGCCAGCCGTACCGGGACCGCGTATGGCTACACCTTC. Translated, it gives CASRTGTAYGYTF.

The V call is TRBV18, the J call TRBJ2-5; D tentatively reads TRBD1 or TRBD2 (5 bases each). The assigned J gene may be wrong: the sequence end matches TRBJ2-7 better. The length of the CDR3 is 13 residues. The germline V gene encodes CDR1 KGHSH and CDR2 LQKENI. The CDR3 region has the DNA TGTGCCAGCTCACCCGTCCGGGGCCACGAGCAGTACTTC. Encoded protein: CASSPVRGHEQYF.

This clone was seen a single time. The chain combines TRBV2 with TRBJ2-7; D not resolved. Trimming took off 2 bases at V and 2 bases at J, with 10 bases between the two ends. Germline V gives CDR1 SNHLY, CDR2 FYNNEI. The CDR3 length is 14 residues. CDR3 in DNA: TGTGCCAGCAGTGAAAGTACAACAACCTACGAGCAGTACTTC. Protein product: CASSESTTTYEQYF.

Worth noting for this clone: This CDR3 is also generated by other DNA sequences in the sample. This chain links TRBV10-3 with TRBJ2-3; D is uncertain. Germline V gene lookup returns CDR1 ENHRY and CDR2 SYGVKD. This CDR3 spans 12 amino acids. Trimming took off 4 bases at V and 3 bases at J, with 5 bases between the two ends. CDR3: CAISGPTDTQYF. CDR3 DNA sequence: TGTGCCATCAGTGGACCGACAGATACGCAGTATTTT.

The chain employs TRBV10-2 and TRBJ2-1; D is undetermined. Germline V lookup: CDR1 WSHSY, CDR2 SAAADI. The V gene lost 0 bases and the J gene lost 0 bases, with 12 bases spanning the gap. The CDR3 runs 17 residues. The CDR3 spells CASSESGTRSSYNEQFF. CDR3 nucleotides: TGCGCCAGCAGTGAGTCAGGCACGCGGAGCTCCTACAATGAGCAGTTCTTC.

V is TRBV5-1 and J is TRBJ2-5, with TRBD1 matching over 9 bases. Germline V gene data show CDR1 as SGHRS and CDR2 as YFSETQ. With 2 bases clipped from V and 2 bases from J, the junction kept 7 bases outside the gene matches. The CDR3 consists of 16 residues. The CDR3 DNA reads as TGCGCCAGCAGCTTCGGCGGGACAGGGAGACAAGAGACCCAGTACTTC. Protein product: CASSFGGTGRQETQYF. Based on the CDR3 plus reference TRBV5-1 and TRBJ2-5, the full variable domain is KAGVTQTPRYLIKTRGQQVTLSCSPISGHRSVSWYQQTPGQGLQFLFEYFSETQRNKGNFPGRFSGRQFSNSRSEMNVSTLELGDSALYLCASSFGGTGRQETQYFGPGTRLLVL.

The rearrangement links TRBV15 to TRBJ1-5, with 8 bases that match TRBD1. V was clipped by 5 bases and J by 3 bases; unmatched bases: 3. Germline values: CDR1 LNHNV, CDR2 YYDKDF (reference sequence). The CDR3 consists of 14 residues. The CDR3 region is CATSDRGYNQPQHF. CDR3 nucleotides: TGTGCCACCAGCGACAGGGGATACAATCAGCCCCAGCATTTT. Using reference TRBV15 and TRBJ1-5 for the parts outside the CDR3, the full variable domain is DAMVIQNPRYQVTQFGKPVTLSCSQTLNHNVMYWYQQKSSQAPKLLFHYYDKDFNNEADTPDNFQSRRPNTSFCFLDIRSPGLGDTAMYLCATSDRGYNQPQHFGDGTRLSIL.

This rearrangement joins TRBV18 to TRBJ2-2, with 10 bases identical to TRBD2. V was clipped by 3 bases and J by 2 bases; unmatched bases: 6. Germline values: CDR1 KGHSH, CDR2 LQKENI. The CDR3 is 17 residues long. The CDR3 DNA reads as TGTGCCAGCTCACCGCAAACTAGCGGGATAAACACCGGGGAGCTGTTTTTT. Translating it yields CASSPQTSGINTGELFF.

This clone was observed a handful of times. The V and J genes are TRBV29-1 and TRBJ1-1, with D uncertain. Germline V gives CDR1 SQVTM, CDR2 ANQGSEA. The CDR3 has 14 amino acids. The V end lost 4 bases, the J end lost 2 bases, and 14 bases lay between the germline ends. The CDR3 here is CSVVNRVSNTEAFF. For the CDR3, the DNA is TGCAGCGTTGTTAATAGGGTCAGTAACACTGAAGCTTTCTTT. The full variable domain, its missing parts supplied by reference TRBV29-1 and TRBJ1-1, is SAVISQKPSRDICQRGTSLTIQCQVDSQVTMMFWYRQQPGQSLTLIATANQGSEATYESGFVIDKFPISRPNLTFSTLTVSNMSPEDSSIYLCSVVNRVSNTEAFFGQGTRLTVV.

V is TRBV30 and J is TRBJ2-5; possible D gene TRBD2, 5 bases. Per the germline V gene, CDR1 is GTSNPN and CDR2 is SVGIG (reference sequence). V was clipped by 2 bases and J by 2 bases, with 12 bases between them. The CDR3 spans 14 residues. CDR3 in DNA: TGTGCCTGGAGTCCCCAGCGGAGTCAAGAGACCCAGTACTTC. This translates into CAWSPQRSQETQYF. Combining the CDR3 with reference TRBV30 and TRBJ2-5 gives the whole variable domain SQTIHQWPATLVQPVGSPLSLECTVEGTSNPNLYWYRQAAGRGLQLLFYSVGIGQISSEVPQNLSASRPQDRQFILSSKKLLLSDSGFYLCAWSPQRSQETQYFGPGTRLLVL.

V is TRBV5-1 and J is TRBJ2-7; D gene unclear. The V and J ends lost 4 bases and 3 bases respectively, with 5 bases between them. CDR3 length: 11 amino acids. The germline CDR1 and CDR2 sequences are SGHRS and YFSETQ. CDR3 nucleotide sequence: TGCGCCAGCAGCCACTACTACGAGCAGTACTTC. This codes for CASSHYYEQYF.

The gene calls are TRBV30 and TRBJ2-2; D may be TRBD1 (5 bases). This CDR3 has 13 amino acids. The germline CDR1 and CDR2 sequences are GTSNPN and SVGIG (reference sequence). The germline V and J ends were trimmed by 3 bases and 5 bases, with 10 bases remaining between them. This CDR3 reads CAWRGVMTGELFF. In DNA, the CDR3 is TGTGCCTGGAGAGGGGTGATGACCGGGGAGCTGTTTTTT.

CDR3 protein: CASSLDRQETQYF. For the CDR3, the DNA is TGTGCCAGCAGTCTCGACAGACAAGAGACCCAGTACTTC. The chain employs TRBV27 and TRBJ2-5; D might be TRBD1 (5 bases). The CDR3 is 13 amino acids. Trimming cost V 5 bases and J 2 bases, with 9 bases left between them. CDR1 and CDR2 from the germline V gene are MNHEY and SMNVEV (reference sequence).

V usage is TRBV7-2 and J usage is TRBJ2-7; TRBD1 or TRBD2 may be the D gene (6 bases each). Germline V gene lookup returns CDR1 SGHTA and CDR2 FQGNSA. The germline V and J ends were trimmed by 2 bases and 3 bases, with 14 bases remaining between them. This CDR3 has 15 amino acids. This chain's CDR3 is CASSLRGPPGYEQYF. Here the CDR3 DNA reads TGTGCCAGCAGCTTACGGGGGCCTCCCGGCTACGAGCAGTACTTC. Supplemented by reference TRBV7-2 and TRBJ2-7, the full variable domain reads GAGVSQSPSNKVTEKGKDVELRCDPISGHTALYWYRQSLGQGLEFLIYFQGNSAPDKSGLPSDRFSAERTGGSVSTLTIQRTQQEDSAVYLCASSLRGPPGYEQYFGPGTRLTVT.

The chain uses TRBV6-6 and TRBJ1-2; 9 bases map to TRBD1. This CDR3 region has 14 residues. The V segment lost 5 bases and the J segment 2 bases; nucleotides outside the gene matches: 3. Germline CDR1 is MNHNY and CDR2 is SVGAGI (reference sequence). CDR3 sequence reads: CASSTGQGNYGYTF. In DNA, the CDR3 is TGTGCCAGCAGTACCGGACAGGGGAACTATGGCTACACCTTC.

This chain joins TRBV6-5 and TRBJ1-2; 10 nucleotides agree with TRBD1. V shed 8 bases, J shed 8 bases, and the junction held 11 bases outside the gene matches. The CDR3 has 14 amino acids. Germline CDR1 MNHEY, CDR2 SVGAGI. The CDR3 region is CASGQGVRGRGYTF. The CDR3 DNA follows: TGTGCCAGCGGACAGGGGGTTCGGGGTAGGGGCTACACCTTC.

V usage is TRBV5-1 and J usage is TRBJ1-1, with TRBD1 as a possible D gene (6 bases). V was clipped by 3 bases and J by 1 base, with 10 bases between them. Germline V gene sequence: CDR1 SGHRS, CDR2 YFSETQ. CDR3 size: 14 residues. DNA for the CDR3: TGCGCCAGCAGCTATCAGGACAGGAACACTGAAGCTTTCTTT. It translates to CASSYQDRNTEAFF.

The rearrangement joins TRBV19 to TRBJ2-5, with D perhaps assigned TRBD1 or TRBD2 (5 bases each). The ends were cut back, 3 bases at V and 5 bases at J, with 10 bases in the middle. Looked up from germline, CDR1 is LNHDA and CDR2 is SQIVND (reference sequence). The CDR3 length is 13 residues. CDR3 bases: TGTGCCAGTAGTATGAACTGGGGGGAGACCCAGTACTTC. This translates into CASSMNWGETQYF.

V and J are TRBV7-9 and TRBJ2-7, with D perhaps matching TRBD2 (6 bases). Trimming removed 5 bases from V and 5 bases from J, with 16 bases in between. The CDR3 sequence is 14 residues long. Germline assignment: CDR1 SEHNR and CDR2 FQNEAQ (reference sequence). CDR3 sequence reads: CASSLQGRGNEQYF. CDR3 DNA: TGTGCCAGCAGCCTCCAGGGCCGGGGGAACGAGCAGTACTTC.

The chain has TRBV5-4 and TRBJ1-6; 10 bases are shared with TRBD1. J gave up 5 bases and V 4 bases, and 6 bases lay outside the gene matches. Germline CDR1 SGHNT, CDR2 YYREEE (reference sequence). This CDR3 has 16 residues. CDR3 sequence reads: CASSPGGQGDNSPLHF. CDR3 DNA sequence: TGTGCCAGCAGCCCCGGCGGACAGGGGGATAATTCACCCCTCCACTTT.

CDR3 nucleotide sequence: TGTGCCAGCAGCCCCGGACAGGGGTATGCTTTCTTT. Amino acid sequence: CASSPGQGYAFF. This chain joins TRBV5-6 and TRBJ1-1; 9 positions agree with TRBD1. The CDR3 extends over 12 amino acids. The J segment lost 11 bases and the V segment lost 4 bases, leaving 6 bases of the junction unmatched. Germline V lookup: CDR1 SGHDT, CDR2 YYEEEE.

This clone occurred once. The chain uses TRBV5-1 and TRBJ2-7, with 14 bases that match TRBD2. Trimming cost V 3 bases and J 0 bases; bases outside gene matches: 5. The CDR3 has 17 amino acids. Germline V gene data show CDR1 as SGHRS and CDR2 as YFSETQ. The DNA for the CDR3 is TGCGCCAGCAGCTCGGGACTAGCGGGGGCCAGCTCCTACGAGCAGTACTTC. Residues: CASSSGLAGASSYEQYF.

This clone was recorded only once. The chain is built from TRBV9 and TRBJ2-7; 10 bases align to TRBD2. There are 15 residues in the CDR3. Germline CDR1 reads SGDLS; CDR2 reads YYNGEE. With 2 bases clipped from V and 4 bases from J, the junction kept 6 bases outside the gene matches. As DNA, the CDR3 is TGTGCCAGCAGCGTCAGGGGGACTAGCGAGTACGAGCAGTACTTC. This codes for CASSVRGTSEYEQYF. Based on the CDR3 plus reference TRBV9 and TRBJ2-7, the full variable domain is DSGVTQTPKHLITATGQRVTLRCSPRSGDLSVYWYQQSLDQGLQFLIQYYNGEERAKGNILERFSAQQFPDLHSELNLSSLELGDSALYFCASSVRGTSEYEQYFGPGTRLTVT.

The chain employs TRBV5-1 and TRBJ2-6; 8 bases line up with TRBD2. This CDR3 has 19 amino acids. Trimming cost V 0 bases and J 0 bases; bases outside gene matches: 8. Germline V gene lookup returns CDR1 SGHRS and CDR2 YFSETQ. The CDR3: CASSLGGTSGSSGANVLTF. The CDR3, as DNA: TGCGCCAGCAGCTTGGGAGGAACTAGCGGTAGCTCTGGGGCCAACGTCCTGACTTTC. Looking up the rest from reference TRBV5-1 and TRBJ2-6 gives the full variable domain: KAGVTQTPRYLIKTRGQQVTLSCSPISGHRSVSWYQQTPGQGLQFLFEYFSETQRNKGNFPGRFSGRQFSNSRSEMNVSTLELGDSALYLCASSLGGTSGSSGANVLTFGAGSRLTVL.